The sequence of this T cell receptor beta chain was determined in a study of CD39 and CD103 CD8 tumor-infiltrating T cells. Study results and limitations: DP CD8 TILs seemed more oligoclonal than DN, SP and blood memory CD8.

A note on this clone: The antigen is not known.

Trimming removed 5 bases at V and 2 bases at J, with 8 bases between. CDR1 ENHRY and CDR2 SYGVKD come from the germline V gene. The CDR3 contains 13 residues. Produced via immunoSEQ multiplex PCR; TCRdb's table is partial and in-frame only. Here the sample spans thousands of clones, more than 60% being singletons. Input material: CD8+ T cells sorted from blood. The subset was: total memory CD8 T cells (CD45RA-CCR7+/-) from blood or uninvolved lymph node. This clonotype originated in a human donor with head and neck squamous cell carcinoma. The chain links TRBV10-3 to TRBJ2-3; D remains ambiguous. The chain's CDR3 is CAISQENTDTQYF. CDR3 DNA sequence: TGTGCCATCAGTCAGGAGAACACAGATACGCAGTATTTT.